The next 17 T cell receptor beta chains were all read from a single sample in a study of liver allograft versus peripheral blood T cells. Study-wide background: The study compared liver allograft T cell receptor repertoires against peripheral blood repertoires of liver transplant recipients.

MiXCR was run by TCRdb on the reads, yielding one entry per CDR3 protein. The sample has 9,300 or so distinct CDR3 sequences; 16% are singletons. The receptors shown here come from a human patient who had a liver transplant. A subset of T cells may come from the graft donor.

In this sample, this clonotype turned up a few times. The V and J genes are TRBV6-5 and TRBJ1-1, with D hard to call. The CDR3 totals 15 residues. Trimming cost V 0 bases and J 8 bases, with 16 bases left between them. Germline V gene data show CDR1 as MNHEY and CDR2 as SVGAGI. CDR3 protein: CASSYSILSRTEAFF. The CDR3 DNA reads as TGTGCCAGCAGTTACTCGATACTTTCCAGGACGGAAGCTTTCTTT.

This chain uses TRBV2 with TRBJ1-1; 7 nucleotides align to TRBD1. This CDR3 comprises 12 residues. Germline V gives CDR1 SNHLY, CDR2 FYNNEI. Unmatched junction bases numbered 0, after V lost 3 bases and J lost 5 bases. CDR3 nucleotides: TGTGCCAGCAGTGACAGGGGGACTGAAGCTTTCTTT. Encoded protein: CASSDRGTEAFF.

The rearrangement joins TRBV2 to TRBJ1-4; D is uncertain. The V gene's germline CDR1 is SNHLY and CDR2 FYNNEI. V lost 4 bases and J lost 0, with 6 bases in between. The CDR3 has 14 residues. The CDR3 sequence: CASSGPSTNEKLFF. Here the CDR3 DNA reads TGTGCCAGCAGTGGCCCATCAACTAATGAAAAACTGTTTTTT.

Within the sample, this clonotype is medium-sized. The rearrangement joins TRBV18 to TRBJ2-7, with TRBD1 as a possible D gene (6 bases). The CDR3 runs 15 residues. Trimming left V 1 base short and J 0 bases short, with 10 bases between. Germline V gene data show CDR1 as KGHSH and CDR2 as LQKENI. CDR3 loop: CASSPLQGSSYEQYF. As DNA, the CDR3 is TGTGCCAGCTCACCACTCCAGGGGAGCTCCTACGAGCAGTACTTC.

V usage is TRBV6-5 and J usage is TRBJ2-1; 15 bases match TRBD2. CDR3 length: 19 residues. V was clipped by 2 bases and J by 9 bases; unmatched bases: 14. Germline CDR1 MNHEY, CDR2 SVGAGI. The CDR3 region is CASSYDPGGLAGGPGEQFF. CDR3 nucleotide sequence: TGTGCCAGCAGTTACGACCCCGGCGGACTAGCGGGGGGGCCCGGTGAGCAGTTCTTC.

By share, this clonotype ranks as medium-sized. This chain links TRBV19 with TRBJ1-2; TRBD1 might be the D (6 bases). Germline assignment: CDR1 LNHDA and CDR2 SQIVND (reference sequence). The CDR3 extends over 13 amino acids. Trimming stripped 5 bases from V and 5 bases from J, with 12 bases between. The CDR3 DNA is TGTGCCAGTAGTCGCACAGGGCCTTATGGCTACACCTTC. Protein sequence: CASSRTGPYGYTF.

This clonotype was found a few times. The rearrangement joins TRBV28 to TRBJ1-2; 9 positions match TRBD1. The CDR3 spans 16 residues. V gave up 5 bases and J gave up 4 bases; unmatched junction bases: 11. Germline CDR1 MDHEN, CDR2 SYDVKM. The CDR3 reads CASSETPGQGPYGYTF. Written as DNA, the CDR3 is TGTGCCAGCAGTGAAACTCCGGGACAGGGACCCTATGGCTACACCTTC.

The chain recombines TRBV12-3 or TRBV12-4 with TRBJ1-2; the match to TRBD1 covers 8 bases. This CDR3 contains 13 residues. Unmatched junction bases numbered 4, after V lost 6 bases and J lost 4 bases. The CDR3 loop is CASSYRGAYGYTF. In nucleotides, the CDR3 is TGTGCCAGCAGCTACAGGGGGGCCTATGGCTACACCTTC.

The J gene is TRBJ1-3, the V gene TRBV2; TRBD1 is a possible D gene (5 bases). From germline, CDR1 is SNHLY and CDR2 FYNNEI. The CDR3 covers 12 residues. CDR3 amino acids: CGGGTSGNTIYF. As DNA, the CDR3 is TGTGGTGGTGGGACCTCTGGAAACACCATATATTTT.

V usage is TRBV20-1 and J usage is TRBJ2-7; TRBD1 agrees at 7 bases. Per germline, CDR1 DFQATT and CDR2 SNEGSKA (reference sequence). J lost 4 bases, V lost 6 bases, and 12 bases had no gene match. This CDR3 contains 14 residues. The CDR3 sequence: CSAQQQGFRYEQYF. CDR3 sequence (DNA): TGCAGTGCCCAGCAACAGGGGTTTAGGTACGAGCAGTACTTC.

This clonotype has at least ten counts. The chain employs TRBV11-1 and TRBJ1-1; 7 bases align to TRBD1. Looked up from germline, CDR1 is SGHAT and CDR2 is FQDESV (reference sequence). V shed 5 bases and J 3 bases; nucleotides not matched to a gene: 6. The CDR3 is 14 residues long. The CDR3 here is CASSPTGYDTEAFF. In nucleotides, the CDR3 is TGTGCCAGCAGCCCGACAGGGTACGACACTGAAGCTTTCTTT.

By frequency in the sample, this clonotype is medium-sized. The chain couples TRBV5-4 to TRBJ1-1; D is unresolved. The CDR3 extends over 15 amino acids. The germline CDR1 and CDR2 sequences are SGHNT and YYREEE (reference sequence). V was shortened by 1 base and J by 3 bases, with 13 bases between the two germline ends. The CDR3 DNA follows: TGTGCCAGCAGCTTGAAAAAGGCGGGAGACACTGAAGCTTTCTTT. Amino acid sequence: CASSLKKAGDTEAFF.

By its share, this clonotype is medium-sized. The rearrangement links TRBV20-1 to TRBJ1-3, with D unresolved. This CDR3 comprises 13 residues. V lost 6 bases and J lost 7, with 16 bases in between. Germline V gene lookup returns CDR1 DFQATT and CDR2 SNEGSKA (reference sequence). As DNA, the CDR3 is TGCAGTGCCCGAAGGGATCTGGGGAACACCATATATTTT. It codes for CSARRDLGNTIYF.

The rearrangement joins TRBV6-6 to TRBJ2-3, with 11 bases that match TRBD2. The CDR3 extends over 15 amino acids. From germline, CDR1 is MNHNY and CDR2 SVGAGI (reference sequence). J gave up 6 bases and V 4 bases, and 6 bases lay outside the gene matches. As DNA, the CDR3 is TGTGCCAGCAGTTCGGGACTAGCGGCGTCGGATACGCAGTATTTT. The encoded protein is CASSSGLAASDTQYF.

In its sample, this clonotype is medium-sized. V is TRBV20-1 and J is TRBJ2-7; D is perhaps TRBD1 or TRBD2 (5 bases each). V lost 6 bases and J 3 bases, leaving 21 bases between the germline ends. The CDR3 is 15 residues long. Per the germline V gene, CDR1 is DFQATT and CDR2 is SNEGSKA (reference sequence). As DNA, the CDR3 is TGCAGTGCGGGACCTTCTGGGGGAGCCGACTACGAGCAGTACTTC. Translated: CSAGPSGGADYEQYF.

This clonotype was counted a few times. V and J are TRBV30 and TRBJ2-7; weak D call: TRBD1 (6 bases). This CDR3 region has 12 residues. V was cut by 7 bases and J by 1 base, with 11 bases left in between. Germline CDR1 reads GTSNPN; CDR2 reads SVGIG (reference sequence). CDR3 DNA sequence: TGTGCCTTAGGGGACAAGTCCTACGAGCAGTACTTC. Protein: CALGDKSYEQYF.

In this sample, this clonotype turned up many times. The J gene is TRBJ1-4, the V gene TRBV12-3 or TRBV12-4; 7 bases agree with TRBD1. J lost 3 bases, V lost 3 bases, and 16 bases had no gene match. CDR3 length equals 19 residues. Here the CDR3 reads CASSFRNRGLRWANEKLFF. The CDR3 DNA is TGTGCCAGCAGTTTTCGGAACAGGGGACTAAGGTGGGCTAATGAAAAACTGTTTTTT.